The present T cell receptor (beta chain) was sequenced within a study of blood T cell repertoires in COVID-19. Background on the study: From the United States, Italy and Spain came samples of acute and convalescent COVID-19.

In the original processing: Amplification of reference gene primers provided the estimated nucleated cell counts. TCRdb's table, derived via immunoSEQ multiplex PCR, lists solely in-frame clones and lacks some. V, J and clone size are those of that table, while D and trimming were read from the DNA. The data show roughly 250,000 clones, more than 80% seen once. The junction had 10 bases not matched to a gene; V was cut back by 2 bases and J by 1 base. The germline V gene has CDR1 SGHRS and CDR2 YFSETQ. The CDR3 covers 17 residues. Cohorts were based on clinical histories the participants reported. Donors in Cohort 3 counted as recovered after two negative PCRs, clearance, or symptom resolution.

The V and J genes are TRBV5-1 and TRBJ1-1, with 8 bases aligning to TRBD1. Sequenced input: PBMCs or T cells enriched from blood (not recorded which). The sequence was collected from a woman aged 18-29 years who had recovered from COVID-19. CDR3 loop: CASSFSGTGLSNTEAFF. The CDR3 region has the DNA TGCGCCAGCAGCTTTTCGGGGACAGGTCTTTCGAACACTGAAGCTTTCTTT.